The 23 T cell receptor beta chains below all came from one sample that was sequenced in a study of PD-L1 blockade in urothelial cancer. Assay: immunoSEQ multiplex PCR; the TCRdb copy retains only in-frame clones and omits some. The sample gives about 17,000 clones, approximately 90% of which show up once; 5.9% is in the top ten. The sequencing used PBMCs, collected around atezolizumab (anti-PD-L1) treatment. These receptors were collected from a man aged 45 to 65 with urothelial cancer.

The chain couples TRBV6-5 to TRBJ2-2; no clear D gene. CDR3 length: 13 residues. Germline-derived CDR1 and CDR2 are MNHEY and SVGAGI. With 10 bases removed from V and 2 bases from J, the gap between germline ends came to 11 bases. CDR3 DNA: TGTGCCACGTTTCCTTCCAACACCGGGGAGCTGTTTTTT. It is translated as CATFPSNTGELFF.

The chain couples TRBV14 to TRBJ2-7; D gene unclear. The CDR3 runs to 17 residues. Trimming removed 2 bases at V and 0 bases at J, with 17 bases between. Germline V gives CDR1 SGHDN, CDR2 FVKESK. CDR3 in DNA: TGTGCCAGCAGCCAACCTTTTGGCGGTGGTTTCTCCTACGAGCAGTACTTC. It specifies CASSQPFGGGFSYEQYF.

This chain joins TRBV4-3 and TRBJ2-2; TRBD1 might be the D (6 bases). The germline V gene has CDR1 LGHNA and CDR2 YSLEER. V lost 0 bases, J lost 0 bases, and 14 bases lay in between. This CDR3 has 18 residues. DNA of the CDR3: TGCGCCAGCAGCCAAGAGGCCAGGGGCTACTCGAACACCGGGGAGCTGTTTTTT. It encodes CASSQEARGYSNTGELFF.

The V call is TRBV18, the J call TRBJ2-1, with a weak D call TRBD2 (5 bases). CDR3 length: 13 amino acids. V was clipped by 4 bases and J by 10 bases, with 14 bases between them. CDR1 is KGHSH and CDR2 is LQKENI in the germline V gene. This CDR3 is CASSQLRTGEQFF. The DNA for the CDR3 is TGTGCCAGCTCACAACTACGAACGGGGGAGCAGTTCTTC.

The genes are TRBV5-6 and TRBJ1-3, with 8 bases that match TRBD1. Germline V gene sequence: CDR1 SGHDT, CDR2 YYEEEE. There are 16 residues in the CDR3. The trim removed 3 bases at V and 3 bases at J, leaving 8 bases unmatched. DNA for the CDR3: TGTGCCAGCAGCTCCGGACAGGGAGTTGTTGGAAACACCATATATTTT. This codes for CASSSGQGVVGNTIYF.

In regard to this clone: One end of the junction does not line up with germline, which may come from a read error. The rearrangement joins TRBV6-5 to TRBJ1-2; 7 positions match TRBD1. The CDR3 has 13 residues. Germline V gene data show CDR1 as MNHEY and CDR2 as SVGAGI. In nucleotides, the CDR3 is TGTGCCAGCAGCCCACAGGGGCGGCATGGGTACACCTTC. The encoded protein is CASSPQGRHGYTF.

The chain recombines TRBV30 with TRBJ2-1, with TRBD1 matching over 10 bases. The CDR3 is 14 amino acids. Losses at the gene ends were 3 bases for V and 4 bases for J; bases not matched to a gene: 3. Germline V gives CDR1 GTSNPN, CDR2 SVGIG (reference sequence). CDR3 protein: CAWSRDRGYNEQFF. CDR3 coding DNA: TGTGCCTGGAGCCGGGACAGGGGATACAATGAGCAGTTCTTC.

The chain combines TRBV7-9 with TRBJ2-7; tentatively, D is TRBD2 (6 bases). The germline gives CDR1 SEHNR, CDR2 FQNEAQ (reference sequence). V was pared by 5 bases and J by 3 bases, with 17 bases between. CDR3 length equals 15 residues. The chain's CDR3 is CASSDRDGSYYEQYF. Written as DNA, the CDR3 is TGTGCCAGCAGCGACCGGGACGGGAGTTACTACGAGCAGTACTTC. Based on the CDR3 plus reference TRBV7-9 and TRBJ2-7, the full variable domain is DTGVSQNPRHKITKRGQNVTFRCDPISEHNRLYWYRQTLGQGPEFLTYFQNEAQLEKSRLLSDRFSAERPKGSFSTLEIQRTEQGDSAMYLCASSDRDGSYYEQYFGPGTRLTVT.

This sequence joins TRBV19 and TRBJ2-7; D is perhaps TRBD1 (6 bases). Trimming removed 5 bases at V and 2 bases at J, with 10 bases between. The CDR3 covers 13 residues. CDR1 and CDR2 from the germline V gene are LNHDA and SQIVND (reference sequence). CDR3 DNA sequence: TGTGCCAGTAGTCTCAGACAGGCCTACGAGCAGTACTTC. This encodes CASSLRQAYEQYF. Based on the CDR3 plus reference TRBV19 and TRBJ2-7, the full variable domain is DGGITQSPKYLFRKEGQNVTLSCEQNLNHDAMYWYRQDPGQGLRLIYYSQIVNDFQKGDIAEGYSVSREKKESFPLTVTSAQKNPTAFYLCASSLRQAYEQYFGPGTRLTVT.

The V gene is TRBV2, the J gene TRBJ1-6; TRBD1 matches 11 bases. CDR3 length: 15 amino acids. Germline assignment: CDR1 SNHLY and CDR2 FYNNEI. Germline trimming cut 5 bases from V and 9 bases from J; bases unmatched to any gene: 6. CDR3 coding DNA: TGTGCCAGCAGTTCCGGTGGGACAGGGGGTTCACCCCTCCACTTT. It codes for CASSSGGTGGSPLHF.

In DNA form, the CDR3 reads TGTGCCAGCAGCCTAGACTCCACCGGGGAGCTGTTTTTT. This encodes CASSLDSTGELFF. This chain joins TRBV5-6 and TRBJ2-2; D is ambiguous. CDR3 length: 13 amino acids. Per the germline V gene, CDR1 is SGHDT and CDR2 is YYEEEE. Trimming took 4 bases from V and 4 from J, leaving 8 bases between them.

The chain recombines TRBV6-5 with TRBJ2-1, with 8 positions matching TRBD1. Per the germline V gene, CDR1 is MNHEY and CDR2 is SVGAGI. V dropped 6 bases and J dropped 7; count of bases not matched to a gene: 2. The CDR3 length is 12 residues. CDR3 bases: TGTGCCAGCAGCAACAGGGGGAATGAGCAGTTCTTC. Its protein product is CASSNRGNEQFF.

In DNA form, the CDR3 reads TGTGCCAGTAGTATAGCCCGCGGGGGGGCGGGCACCGGGGAGCTGTTTTTT. Amino acids: CASSIARGGAGTGELFF. The chain employs TRBV19 and TRBJ2-2, with 9 bases identical to TRBD2. The CDR3 consists of 17 residues. Per the germline V gene, CDR1 is LNHDA and CDR2 is SQIVND (reference sequence). J lost 4 bases, V lost 1 base, and 7 bases had no gene match.

The chain carries TRBV28 and TRBJ2-7; no clear D gene. The CDR3 loop spans 12 amino acids. Trimming took off 2 bases at V and 6 bases at J, with 8 bases between the two ends. CDR1 MDHEN and CDR2 SYDVKM come from the germline V gene. In nucleotides, the CDR3 is TGTGCCAGCAGTTTAGAGCTGCCCGAGCAGTACTTC. Protein: CASSLELPEQYF.

This chain joins TRBV28 and TRBJ2-7; TRBD2 aligns across 9 bases. The CDR3 has 15 amino acids. The trim removed 6 bases at V and 7 bases at J, leaving 13 bases unmatched. CDR1 MDHEN and CDR2 SYDVKM come from the germline V gene. The CDR3 reads CASRTASSGGREQYF. Written as DNA, the CDR3 is TGTGCCAGCAGAACCGCATCGAGCGGGGGGCGGGAGCAGTACTTC.

CDR3 sequence (DNA): TGTGCCAGCAGCTTACGGGAGCAGGGTAACACTGAAGCTTTCTTT. Residues: CASSLREQGNTEAFF. The chain combines TRBV7-9 with TRBJ1-1; a weak D match, TRBD1 (5 bases). Germline assignment: CDR1 SEHNR and CDR2 FQNEAQ (reference sequence). Trimming took 2 bases from V and 2 from J, leaving 12 bases between them. The CDR3 is 15 residues long.

The CDR3 loop reads CASSLSPTAGLGETQYF. DNA of the CDR3: TGTGCCAGCAGTTTATCCCCGACGGCGGGCCTCGGGGAGACCCAGTACTTC. The chain couples TRBV27 to TRBJ2-5, with D maybe TRBD2 (5 bases). The V gene's germline CDR1 is MNHEY and CDR2 SMNVEV (reference sequence). V lost 0 bases to trimming and J lost 5 bases, with 19 bases between them. The CDR3 consists of 17 residues.

As regards this clone: A junction boundary mismatches the germline segment, possibly from a read error. The rearrangement uses TRBV18 and TRBJ2-7, with D possibly matching TRBD1 (6 bases). The CDR3 has 13 amino acids. Germline V gives CDR1 KGHSH, CDR2 LQKENI. The CDR3 DNA reads TGTGCCAGCTCGCCACAACAGGGCACCGAGCAGTACTTC. Its translation: CASSPQQGTEQYF.

The rearrangement links TRBV19 to TRBJ2-1, with D maybe TRBD2 (5 bases). V dropped 9 bases and J dropped 0 bases, with 15 bases sitting between them. This CDR3 region has 15 residues. CDR1 and CDR2 from the germline V gene are LNHDA and SQIVND (reference sequence). CDR3 protein: CASGLRYSSYNEQFF. The CDR3 DNA reads as TGTGCCAGCGGACTCCGCTACAGCTCCTACAATGAGCAGTTCTTC.

The genes are TRBV6-1 and TRBJ2-2, with a weak D call TRBD2 (5 bases). Germline assignment: CDR1 MNHNS and CDR2 SASEGT. V lost 6 bases and J lost 2, with 13 bases in between. The CDR3 is 15 residues long. In DNA, the CDR3 is TGTGCCAGCAGGCCCGGGATAAGCAACACCGGGGAGCTGTTTTTT. It is translated as CASRPGISNTGELFF.

This chain joins TRBV5-6 and TRBJ2-7, with TRBD1 identical over 7 bases. The CDR3 consists of 16 residues. Per germline, CDR1 SGHDT and CDR2 YYEEEE. The J segment lost 4 bases and the V segment lost 2 bases, leaving 12 bases of the junction unmatched. CDR3 protein: CASSLGGKGYSYEQYF. Written as DNA, the CDR3 is TGTGCCAGCAGCTTAGGGGGCAAGGGGTACTCTTACGAGCAGTACTTC.

This clone was detected a few times. The chain links TRBV9 to TRBJ2-5; 9 bases fit TRBD2. This CDR3 is 17 amino acids long. The germline gives CDR1 SGDLS, CDR2 YYNGEE. J gave up 1 base and V 4 bases, and 11 bases lay outside the gene matches. CDR3 amino acids: CASSPHGLAGVQETQYF. CDR3 bases: TGTGCCAGCAGCCCCCATGGTTTAGCGGGGGTCCAAGAGACCCAGTACTTC. The complete variable domain, with remaining parts taken from reference TRBV9 and TRBJ2-5, reads DSGVTQTPKHLITATGQRVTLRCSPRSGDLSVYWYQQSLDQGLQFLIQYYNGEERAKGNILERFSAQQFPDLHSELNLSSLELGDSALYFCASSPHGLAGVQETQYFGPGTRLLVL.

This chain connects TRBV11-3 to TRBJ2-1, with 11 bases matching TRBD2. The junction had 6 bases not matched to a gene; V was cut back by 4 bases and J by 7 bases. The CDR3 runs to 15 residues. Germline V lookup: CDR1 SGHNT, CDR2 YENEEA. The CDR3 coding sequence is TGTGCCAGCAGCTCAGCTAGCGGGGGGTCGAATGAGCAGTTCTTC. Its protein is CASSSASGGSNEQFF.